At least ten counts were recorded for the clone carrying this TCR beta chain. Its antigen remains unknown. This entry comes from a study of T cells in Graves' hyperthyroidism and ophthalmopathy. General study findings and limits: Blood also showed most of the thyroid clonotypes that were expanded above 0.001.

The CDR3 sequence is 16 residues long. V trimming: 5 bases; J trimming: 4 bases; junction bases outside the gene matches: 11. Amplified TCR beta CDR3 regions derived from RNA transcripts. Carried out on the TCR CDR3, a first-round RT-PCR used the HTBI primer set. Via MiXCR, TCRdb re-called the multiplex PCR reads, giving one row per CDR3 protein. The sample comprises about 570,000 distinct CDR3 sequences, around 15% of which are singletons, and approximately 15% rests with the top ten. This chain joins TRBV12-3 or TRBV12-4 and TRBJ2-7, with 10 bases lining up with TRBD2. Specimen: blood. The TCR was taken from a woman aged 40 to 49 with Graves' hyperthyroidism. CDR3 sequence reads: CASSPILAGNRYEQYF. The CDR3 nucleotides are TGTGCCAGCAGTCCAATACTAGCGGGGAATCGATACGAGCAGTACTTC.